The sequence of this TCR beta chain was determined in a study of cytomegalovirus exposure and HLA in healthy donors. The overall study: Inside one of the first data releases sat 80 million to 95 million unique TCRs taken from HLA-typed donors. Study-wide findings and caveats: Usually a TCR sequence was rare, but some public TCRs were found in many donors.

PCR involved 60 Vbeta and 13 Jbeta primers. Clones were sequenced by immunoSEQ multiplex PCR, and TCRdb holds only the in-frame ones, with some missing. In the table there are about 160,000 clones, roughly 87% of which are singletons. A note on this clone: The antigen is unknown.

Germline loops: CDR1 SGHTA, CDR2 FQGNSA. The V end lost 5 bases, the J end lost 2 bases, and 5 bases lay between the germline ends. This CDR3 is 12 amino acids long. The TCR sequence derives from a woman aged 30 to 39 in good health and CMV-seronegative. The sample taken for sequencing was PBMCs. The chain combines TRBV7-2 with TRBJ2-3; D uncertain. CDR3 in DNA: TGTGCCAGCAGCCAGTACACAGATACGCAGTATTTT. Protein sequence: CASSQYTDTQYF.